This entry lists 29 T cell receptor beta chains sequenced from one sample in a study of response to subunit inactivated influenza vaccine (dated by TCRdb to 2017 to 2018). The receptor library was made with RT-PCR. The sequencer listed for this sample is Illumina HiSeq 2500. The public reads were run again by TCRdb, first through fastp at Q25 and then through MiXCR, and only productive beta chains were kept. Records with the same CDR3 protein are collapsed into one entry carrying the most frequent genes and DNA. The table for this sample lists fewer than 250,000 distinct CDR3 sequences; 14% of them were counted only once. Approximately 30% of the sample is in the top ten clones. Material: CD8+ T cells sorted from PBMCs, obtained less than 6 days after vaccination. Receptors originate from a man aged 50 to 60 who received an inactivated influenza vaccine. Donor details come from another sample of the same person, matched by shared clones.

CDR3: CASSQDRGSPPDEQFF. The CDR3, as DNA: TGCGCCAGCAGCCAAGATCGGGGTAGCCCTCCCGATGAGCAGTTCTTC. The chain combines TRBV4-3 with TRBJ2-1, with D possibly being TRBD2 (5 bases). V dropped 0 bases and J dropped 8 bases, with 17 bases sitting between them. There are 16 residues in the CDR3. Germline V gene data show CDR1 as LGHNA and CDR2 as YSLEER.

The rearrangement joins TRBV10-3 to TRBJ1-1; D ambiguous. This CDR3 region has 15 residues. Trimming left V 4 bases short and J 4 bases short, with 16 bases between. CDR1 is ENHRY, CDR2 SYGVKD, per germline. Here the CDR3 reads CAISAPGQMVTEAFF. CDR3 DNA: TGTGCCATCAGTGCGCCGGGCCAAATGGTCACTGAAGCTTTCTTT.

This clonotype has a handful of counts. V usage is TRBV7-9 and J usage is TRBJ2-5; 8 positions agree with TRBD2. In germline, CDR1 is SEHNR, CDR2 FQNEAQ (reference sequence). V lost 4 bases to trimming and J lost 1 base; unmatched junction nucleotides: 5. The CDR3 loop spans 15 amino acids. The DNA of the CDR3 is TGTGCCAGCAGCTCCCCCCGGGAGGGCCAAGAGACCCAGTACTTC. Encoded protein: CASSSPREGQETQYF.

The chain couples TRBV15 to TRBJ2-1; no clear D gene. Trimming took 1 base from V and 5 from J, leaving 12 bases between them. This CDR3 comprises 15 residues. From germline, CDR1 is LNHNV and CDR2 YYDKDF (reference sequence). The CDR3 DNA reads TGTGCCACCAGCAGAGTAAGGGCAGAAGACAATGAGCAGTTCTTC. Translating it yields CATSRVRAEDNEQFF.

The chain couples TRBV2 to TRBJ2-1, with 11 positions matching TRBD2. This CDR3 has 16 amino acids. The junction had 15 bases not matched to a gene; V was cut back by 5 bases and J by 12 bases. Germline lookup yields CDR1 SNHLY and CDR2 FYNNEI. DNA of the CDR3: TGTGCCAGCAGTTTACCAACTAGCGGGGGAGCCCATGGGCAGTTCTTC. Translated, it gives CASSLPTSGGAHGQFF. Drawing the rest from reference TRBV2 and TRBJ2-1, the complete variable domain is EPEVTQTPSHQVTQMGQEVILRCVPISNHLYFYWYRQILGQKVEFLVSFYNNEISEKSEIFDDQFSVERPDGSNFTLKIRSTKLEDSAMYFCASSLPTSGGAHGQFFGPGTRLTVL.

This clonotype came up a few times. The chain joins TRBV7-2 to TRBJ2-7; D tentatively reads TRBD1 or TRBD2 (5 bases each). The CDR3 has 17 amino acids. The germline CDR1 and CDR2 sequences are SGHTA and FQGNSA. V gave up 2 bases and J gave up 2 bases, with 19 bases separating them. For the CDR3, the DNA is TGTGCCAGCAGCTTAAGGGGAGACGGGCTTTTGACCTACGAGCAGTACTTC. It is translated as CASSLRGDGLLTYEQYF.

The chain employs TRBV25-1 and TRBJ2-2; perhaps D is TRBD1 or TRBD2 (5 bases each). Between the trimmed V and J ends, which lost 3 bases and 3 bases, there was a span of 8 bases. The CDR3 covers 14 residues. Germline lookup yields CDR1 MGHDK and CDR2 SYGVNS. The CDR3 DNA reads as TGTGCCAGCAGTGATTGGGGGTACACCGGGGAGCTGTTTTTT. Its protein is CASSDWGYTGELFF.

V and J are TRBV4-1 and TRBJ1-5, with D tentatively TRBD1 (6 bases). V lost 1 base to trimming and J lost 5 bases, with 6 bases between them. The germline gives CDR1 MGHRA, CDR2 YSYEKL. The CDR3 runs 13 residues. The CDR3 protein is CASSQGGHQPQHF. The DNA of the CDR3 is TGCGCCAGCAGCCAAGGGGGGCATCAGCCCCAGCATTTT.

This clonotype was detected a few times. The chain couples TRBV11-2 to TRBJ2-7; no reliable D call. Germline V gene data show CDR1 as SGHAT and CDR2 as FQNNGV. Trimming stripped 5 bases from V and 1 base from J, with 9 bases between. The CDR3 contains 13 residues. CDR3 amino acids: CASSHGQSYEQYF. CDR3 DNA sequence: TGTGCCAGCAGCCATGGGCAGTCCTACGAGCAGTACTTC.

This clonotype was counted at least ten times. This chain links TRBV4-3 with TRBJ1-1; D not certain. CDR3 length equals 15 residues. The germline V and J ends were trimmed by 3 bases and 1 base, with 12 bases remaining between them. Germline V gives CDR1 LGHNA, CDR2 YSLEER. The CDR3 sequence is CASSQETATNTEAFF. In DNA, the CDR3 is TGCGCCAGCAGCCAGGAAACAGCAACGAACACTGAAGCTTTCTTT.

V gene TRBV27 combines with J gene TRBJ2-7; 11 bases align to TRBD2. V shed 2 bases and J 3 bases; nucleotides not matched to a gene: 12. Germline V gene data show CDR1 as MNHEY and CDR2 as SMNVEV (reference sequence). The CDR3 loop spans 18 amino acids. CDR3 residues: CASSLLSTGTSGIYEQYF. Here the CDR3 DNA reads TGTGCCAGCAGTTTACTCTCAACCGGGACTAGCGGCATCTACGAGCAGTACTTC.

V usage is TRBV11-2 and J usage is TRBJ2-4, with D perhaps matching TRBD1 (6 bases). This CDR3 spans 12 amino acids. CDR1 and CDR2 from the germline V gene are SGHAT and FQNNGV. V shed 3 bases and J shed 13 bases, with 13 bases lying between them. The CDR3 spells CASSLGDMPQYF. In nucleotides, the CDR3 is TGTGCCAGCAGCTTGGGGGACATGCCACAGTACTTC. Drawing the rest from reference TRBV11-2 and TRBJ2-4, the complete variable domain is EAGVAQSPRYKIIEKRQSVAFWCNPISGHATLYWYQQILGQGPKLLIQFQNNGVVDDSQLPKDRFSAERLKGVDSTLKIQPAKLEDSAVYLCASSLGDMPQYFGAGTRLSVL.

In this sample, this clonotype turned up many times. J is TRBJ2-7 and V is TRBV15, with D tentatively TRBD1 (5 bases). This CDR3 comprises 16 residues. Germline V lookup: CDR1 LNHNV, CDR2 YYDKDF (reference sequence). Trimming cost V 3 bases and J 2 bases, with 17 bases left between them. The DNA for the CDR3 is TGTGCCACCAGCAGGGACCTTGACAGTATACCCTACGAGCAGTACTTC. It encodes CATSRDLDSIPYEQYF.

The V gene is TRBV28, the J gene TRBJ1-4, with D uncertain. Per the germline V gene, CDR1 is MDHEN and CDR2 is SYDVKM. The CDR3 spans 13 residues. V lost 6 bases and J lost 6, with 11 bases in between. The CDR3 sequence is CASRLGYDEKLFF. The CDR3 coding sequence is TGTGCCAGCAGGTTAGGGTACGATGAAAAACTGTTTTTT.

The sample holds a few counts of this clonotype. This chain links TRBV20-1 with TRBJ2-1; 9 bases line up with TRBD2. V lost 0 bases and J lost 3; bases outside the gene matches: 9. This CDR3 has 17 amino acids. CDR1 and CDR2 from the germline V gene are DFQATT and SNEGSKA (reference sequence). The DNA of the CDR3 is TGCAGTGCTAGAGACAATTCCGGGACTAGCCTCTACAATGAGCAGTTCTTC. The encoded protein is CSARDNSGTSLYNEQFF.

V usage is TRBV20-1 and J usage is TRBJ2-7; 7 bases are a match to TRBD2. Germline values: CDR1 DFQATT, CDR2 SNEGSKA (reference sequence). CDR3 length: 13 amino acids. J was trimmed by 2 bases and V by 1 base; bases with no gene match: 2. The DNA for the CDR3 is TGCAGTGCTAGAGGTGGACTAGCCTACGAGCAGTACTTC. The encoded protein is CSARGGLAYEQYF.

The sample holds a few counts of this clonotype. The chain has TRBV19 and TRBJ2-3, with TRBD2 as a possible D gene (6 bases). CDR3 length: 15 amino acids. V was pared by 2 bases and J by 0 bases, with 9 bases between. Germline CDR1 LNHDA, CDR2 SQIVND (reference sequence). CDR3 sequence reads: CASSIIGTSTDTQYF. The CDR3 DNA is TGTGCCAGTAGTATAATCGGGACTAGCACAGATACGCAGTATTTT.

This clonotype was recorded a few times. The chain uses TRBV29-1 and TRBJ2-1; 8 bases are a match to TRBD2. The CDR3 has 16 residues. The V gene's germline CDR1 is SQVTM and CDR2 ANQGSEA. Trimming cost V 4 bases and J 0 bases; bases outside gene matches: 8. CDR3 in DNA: TGCAGCGTTGCCAGCGGGGGCGATCCCTCCTACAATGAGCAGTTCTTC. Protein sequence: CSVASGGDPSYNEQFF.

The genes are TRBV5-1 and TRBJ1-2; D may be TRBD1 (5 bases). Germline CDR1 SGHRS, CDR2 YFSETQ. The CDR3 loop spans 14 amino acids. V shed 0 bases and J shed 6 bases, with 12 bases lying between them. The DNA for the CDR3 is TGCGCCAGCAGCTTGGAACAGGCCGGGGATGGCTACACCTTC. Its translation is CASSLEQAGDGYTF.

Points on this clonotype: Possible read error: a much larger clone is one base away. The rearrangement joins TRBV7-4 to TRBJ2-4; D gene uncertain. This CDR3 is 15 amino acids long. Germline CDR1 SGHVT, CDR2 SQSDAQ. The CDR3 DNA reads as TGTGCCAGCAGCCGCGCTCTAATAGCCAATAACATTCAGTACTTC. Its protein product is CASSRALIANNIQYF. Full variable domain (outside the CDR3, taken from reference TRBV7-4 and TRBJ2-4): GAGVSQSPRYKVAKRGRDVALRCDSISGHVTLYWYRQTLGQGSEVLTYSQSDAQRDKSGRPSGRFSAERPERSVSTLKIQRTEQGDSAVYLCASSRALIANNIQYFGAGTRLSVL.

This clonotype was counted ten times or more. This chain links TRBV7-9 with TRBJ2-1, with no clear D. This CDR3 is 11 amino acids long. CDR1 is SEHNR, CDR2 FQNEAQ, per germline (reference sequence). The CDR3 here is CAVGFGNEQFF. In DNA form, the CDR3 reads TGTGCTGTGGGATTCGGGAATGAGCAGTTCTTC. Filled out from reference TRBV7-9 and TRBJ2-1, the complete variable domain reads DTGVSQNPRHKITKRGQNVTFRCDPISEHNRLYWYRQTLGQGPEFLTYFQNEAQLEKSRLLSDRFSAERPKGSFSTLEIQRTEQGDSAMYLCAVGFGNEQFFGPGTRLTVL.

In this sample, this clonotype turned up a few times. This rearrangement joins TRBV29-1 to TRBJ1-3; TRBD1 agrees at 8 bases. Looked up from germline, CDR1 is SQVTM and CDR2 is ANQGSEA. The CDR3 has 16 amino acids. V shed 0 bases and J 4 bases; nucleotides not matched to a gene: 8. The CDR3 region is CSVEDPGQGWGNTIYF. The CDR3 nucleotides are TGCAGCGTTGAAGATCCCGGACAGGGATGGGGAAACACCATATATTTT.

The chain employs TRBV24-1 and TRBJ2-3; 7 nucleotides line up with TRBD1. In germline, CDR1 is KGHDR, CDR2 SFDVKD. CDR3 length equals 18 residues. The J segment lost 4 bases and the V segment lost 1 base, leaving 13 bases of the junction unmatched. DNA for the CDR3: TGTGCCACCAGTGATTTAGGGGAGACAGGGACGAGTCCAGATACGCAGTATTTT. Translation gives CATSDLGETGTSPDTQYF.

Many counts were recorded for this clonotype. The rearrangement joins TRBV4-3 to TRBJ2-1; D might be TRBD2 (7 bases). Between the trimmed V and J ends, which lost 1 base and 2 bases, there was a span of 15 bases. The germline V gene encodes CDR1 LGHNA and CDR2 YSLEER. This CDR3 has 17 residues. In DNA, the CDR3 is TGCGCCAGCAGCCAAGCGGGGGGCAGGCGCCCCTACAATGAGCAGTTCTTC. Encoded protein: CASSQAGGRRPYNEQFF.

Written as DNA, the CDR3 is TGCAGTGTGCCGGGACAGGGGGCTCGTCCCTACAATGAGCAGTTCTTC. Amino acid sequence: CSVPGQGARPYNEQFF. The J gene is TRBJ2-1, the V gene TRBV20-1; 12 bases align to TRBD1. This CDR3 region has 16 residues. Germline trimming cut 7 bases from V and 2 bases from J; bases unmatched to any gene: 9. CDR1 is DFQATT and CDR2 is SNEGSKA in the germline V gene (reference sequence).

V gene TRBV16 combines with J gene TRBJ2-7; tentative D call: TRBD2 (6 bases). This CDR3 region has 16 residues. Germline lookup yields CDR1 KGHSY and CDR2 FQNENV. V was trimmed by 1 base and J by 5 bases, leaving 18 bases between them. Written as DNA, the CDR3 is TGTGCCAGCAGCCAATATAGGGGAGGACCTGGAAACGAGCAGTACTTC. Its protein product is CASSQYRGGPGNEQYF.

This clonotype has a handful of counts. The chain combines TRBV7-2 with TRBJ2-7, with 7 nucleotides matching TRBD1. This CDR3 comprises 15 residues. With 0 bases clipped from V and 2 bases from J, the junction kept 4 bases outside the gene matches. Germline V gene sequence: CDR1 SGHTA, CDR2 FQGNSA. The CDR3, as DNA: TGTGCCAGCAGCTTAGCGGACAGGAGAGCCTACGAGCAGTACTTC. Protein sequence: CASSLADRRAYEQYF. The full variable domain, with the rest looked up from reference TRBV7-2 and TRBJ2-7, is GAGVSQSPSNKVTEKGKDVELRCDPISGHTALYWYRQSLGQGLEFLIYFQGNSAPDKSGLPSDRFSAERTGGSVSTLTIQRTQQEDSAVYLCASSLADRRAYEQYFGPGTRLTVT.

J is TRBJ2-1 and V is TRBV7-8; 9 bases fit TRBD2. V was pared by 2 bases and J by 3 bases, with 11 bases of the junction left unmatched. Germline CDR1 SGHVS, CDR2 FQNEAQ. This CDR3 is 18 amino acids long. CDR3 in amino acids: CASSLNPGPTSGYNEQFF. The CDR3 DNA reads TGTGCCAGCAGCTTAAACCCAGGGCCGACTAGCGGCTACAATGAGCAGTTCTTC.

The chain has TRBV2 and TRBJ2-7, with TRBD1 matching 8 bases. With 6 bases clipped from V and 5 bases from J, the junction kept 9 bases outside the gene matches. The CDR3 is 14 amino acids. Germline CDR1 is SNHLY and CDR2 is FYNNEI. CDR3 bases: TGTGCCAGCAGACTTGGACAGGGCAGAGACGAGCAGTACTTC. This gives the protein CASRLGQGRDEQYF.